The clone carrying this T cell receptor beta chain was counted many times. Researchers took RNA transcripts and amplified the TCR beta CDR3 regions from them. First-round RT-PCR of the TCR CDR3 relied on the HTBI primer set. Each CDR3 protein gets one entry after TCRdb re-called the multiplex PCR reads with MiXCR. The sample has under 500,000 distinct CDR3 sequences; over 13% are singletons. CDR1 and CDR2 (germline): LNHDA, SQIVND (reference sequence). This CDR3 is built from 15 residues. The ends lost 5 bases at V and 6 bases at J; junction bases unmatched: 11. These data come from a study of T cells in Graves' hyperthyroidism and ophthalmopathy.

This sequence joins TRBV19 and TRBJ2-7; TRBD1 matches 9 bases. This sequence was found in a man aged 45-65 years with Graves' ophthalmopathy. The material sequenced was blood. CDR3 in DNA: TGTGCCAGTAGTGAAGACAGGGGGGGACCTCGCGAGCAGTACTTC. This gives the protein CASSEDRGGPREQYF.